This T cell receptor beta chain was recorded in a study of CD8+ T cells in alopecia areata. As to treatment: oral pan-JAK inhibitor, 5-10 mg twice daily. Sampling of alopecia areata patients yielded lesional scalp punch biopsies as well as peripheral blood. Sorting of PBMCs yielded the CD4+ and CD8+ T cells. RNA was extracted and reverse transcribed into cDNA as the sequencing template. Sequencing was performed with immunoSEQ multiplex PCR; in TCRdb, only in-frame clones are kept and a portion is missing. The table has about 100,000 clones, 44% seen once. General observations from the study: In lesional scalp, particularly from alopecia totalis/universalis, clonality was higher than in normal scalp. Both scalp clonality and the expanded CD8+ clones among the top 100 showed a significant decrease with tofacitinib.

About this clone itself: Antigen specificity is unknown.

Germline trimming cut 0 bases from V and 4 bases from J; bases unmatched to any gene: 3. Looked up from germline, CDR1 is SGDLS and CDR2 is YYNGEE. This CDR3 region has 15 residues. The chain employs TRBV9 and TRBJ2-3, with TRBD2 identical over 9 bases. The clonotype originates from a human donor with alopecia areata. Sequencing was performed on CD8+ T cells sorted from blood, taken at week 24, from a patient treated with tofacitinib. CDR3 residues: CASSVGSGSADTQYF. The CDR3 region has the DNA TGTGCCAGCAGCGTAGGTAGCGGGAGTGCAGATACGCAGTATTTT. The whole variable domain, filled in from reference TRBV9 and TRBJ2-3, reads DSGVTQTPKHLITATGQRVTLRCSPRSGDLSVYWYQQSLDQGLQFLIQYYNGEERAKGNILERFSAQQFPDLHSELNLSSLELGDSALYFCASSVGSGSADTQYFGPGTRLTVL.